A single sample is the source of the 31 T cell receptor beta chains below, sequenced in a study of blood T cell repertoires in COVID-19. Data came from immunoSEQ multiplex PCR; TCRdb stores just in-frame clones and leaves some out. The table lists around 190,000 clones, more than 70% of them singletons. What was sequenced was peripheral blood. All receptors come from a man between 18 and 35 years old with active or convalescent COVID-19.

V usage is TRBV6-4 and J usage is TRBJ2-7; 7 bases agree with TRBD2. CDR3 length equals 14 residues. V trimming: 4 bases; J trimming: 3 bases; junction bases outside the gene matches: 6. Germline V gives CDR1 MRHNA, CDR2 SNTAGT. In DNA, the CDR3 is TGTGCCAGCAGTGCCGGGACTATGAACTACGAGCAGTACTTC. Encoded protein: CASSAGTMNYEQYF.

This rearrangement joins TRBV6-6 to TRBJ1-2, with D possibly TRBD1 on 5 matching bases. Germline-derived CDR1 and CDR2 are MNHNY and SVGAGI (reference sequence). The CDR3 spans 13 residues. V lost 11 bases, J lost 4 bases, and 17 bases lay in between. DNA for the CDR3: TGTGCCGCCAATGGGGGGTCGACCTATGGCTACACCTTC. Translation: CAANGGSTYGYTF.

This clone was picked up a small number of times. The rearrangement uses TRBV7-2 and TRBJ2-7, with D tentatively TRBD1 (6 bases). CDR3 length: 13 amino acids. V lost 3 bases and J lost 5, with 11 bases in between. CDR1 SGHTA and CDR2 FQGNSA come from the germline V gene. For the CDR3, the DNA is TGTGCCAGCAGCTTGGGGGCTTGGAACGAGCAGTACTTC. Its protein is CASSLGAWNEQYF.

The rearrangement links TRBV4-1 to TRBJ2-4, with TRBD2 as a possible D gene (6 bases). Germline lookup yields CDR1 MGHRA and CDR2 YSYEKL. V dropped 1 base and J dropped 0 bases, with 10 bases sitting between them. This CDR3 has 16 residues. CDR3 protein: CASSQVSGVAKNIQYF. DNA for the CDR3: TGCGCCAGCAGCCAAGTTTCGGGAGTAGCCAAAAACATTCAGTACTTC.

This clone was recorded once. The chain carries TRBV19 and TRBJ2-6; no definite D call. Germline V gene lookup returns CDR1 LNHDA and CDR2 SQIVND (reference sequence). Trimming left V 6 bases short and J 0 bases short, with 6 bases between. This CDR3 spans 14 amino acids. The CDR3 bases are TGTGCCAGTAGCGCTAGCTCTGGGGCCAACGTCCTGACTTTC. This encodes CASSASSGANVLTF. Full variable domain (missing parts from reference TRBV19 and TRBJ2-6): DGGITQSPKYLFRKEGQNVTLSCEQNLNHDAMYWYRQDPGQGLRLIYYSQIVNDFQKGDIAEGYSVSREKKESFPLTVTSAQKNPTAFYLCASSASSGANVLTFGAGSRLTVL.

This chain uses TRBV25-1 with TRBJ1-5; no reliable D call. Germline V gives CDR1 MGHDK, CDR2 SYGVNS. V was trimmed by 5 bases and J by 2 bases, leaving 10 bases between them. The CDR3 is 14 residues long. CDR3 sequence: CASSPAGRNQPQHF. DNA for the CDR3: TGTGCCAGCAGTCCGGCAGGCCGCAATCAGCCCCAGCATTTT.

J is TRBJ2-1 and V is TRBV13; 7 bases fit TRBD2. Germline V CDR1 and CDR2: PRHDT, FYEKMQ (reference sequence). The CDR3 is 18 amino acids. The trim removed 4 bases at V and 5 bases at J, leaving 17 bases unmatched. CDR3 DNA sequence: TGTGCCAGCAGCTCACAACTTTTATTGGCGGGAGCGAACAATGAGCAGTTCTTC. Translating gives CASSSQLLLAGANNEQFF.

V and J are TRBV11-2 and TRBJ1-2, with a weak D call TRBD1 (5 bases). With 8 bases removed from V and 5 bases from J, the gap between germline ends came to 15 bases. CDR1 and CDR2 (germline): SGHAT, FQNNGV. This CDR3 comprises 13 residues. DNA of the CDR3: TGTGCCAGCTGGACAAATCAGGGTTATGGCTACACCTTC. Its protein is CASWTNQGYGYTF.

The chain employs TRBV5-1 and TRBJ2-3; D unresolved. Germline V gene sequence: CDR1 SGHRS, CDR2 YFSETQ. The CDR3 contains 17 residues. Trimming removed 7 bases at V and 1 base at J, with 22 bases between. The chain's CDR3 is CASSFEIRVPGTDTQYF. CDR3 sequence (DNA): TGCGCCAGCTCGTTCGAGATTCGGGTACCGGGCACAGATACGCAGTATTTT.

The V and J genes are TRBV28 and TRBJ2-5; 7 bases are shared with TRBD2. Germline-derived CDR1 and CDR2 are MDHEN and SYDVKM. Unmatched junction bases numbered 9, after V lost 4 bases and J lost 4 bases. CDR3 length: 15 amino acids. The CDR3 DNA follows: TGTGCCAGCAGTTATAGGGGAGGGGTCGCAGAGACCCAGTACTTC. Amino acid sequence: CASSYRGGVAETQYF. Supplemented by reference TRBV28 and TRBJ2-5, the full variable domain reads DVKVTQSSRYLVKRTGEKVFLECVQDMDHENMFWYRQDPGLGLRLIYFSYDVKMKEKGDIPEGYSVSREKKERFSLILESASTNQTSMYLCASSYRGGVAETQYFGPGTRLLVL.

V usage is TRBV5-1 and J usage is TRBJ2-1, with 12 bases identical to TRBD2. V lost 0 bases to trimming and J lost 13 bases; unmatched junction nucleotides: 11. The CDR3 loop spans 16 amino acids. The germline V gene encodes CDR1 SGHRS and CDR2 YFSETQ. CDR3 amino acids: CASSLVPSGRALSQFF. In DNA, the CDR3 is TGCGCCAGCAGCTTGGTTCCTAGCGGGAGGGCTTTATCCCAGTTCTTC.

This clone was counted a few times. This chain joins TRBV7-3 and TRBJ1-4; TRBD1 is a possible D gene (5 bases). CDR3 length equals 18 residues. Trimming shortened V by 2 bases and J by 11 bases, and 27 bases separated the two germline ends. The germline V gene has CDR1 SGHTA and CDR2 FQGTGA. In nucleotides, the CDR3 is TGTGCCAGCAGCTTATACCCCCCTATCGGCAGGGAGGTGAGGAAACTGTTTTTT. As protein: CASSLYPPIGREVRKLFF.

The chain combines TRBV29-1 with TRBJ2-2; D may be TRBD1 (6 bases). The ends were cut back, 3 bases at V and 6 bases at J, with 14 bases in the middle. Germline V lookup: CDR1 SQVTM, CDR2 ANQGSEA. The CDR3 consists of 14 residues. CDR3 sequence reads: CSVDITGSAGELFF. In nucleotides, the CDR3 is TGCAGCGTTGACATTACAGGGTCTGCCGGGGAGCTGTTTTTT.

J is TRBJ2-2 and V is TRBV7-2; the match to TRBD2 covers 14 bases. Trimming cost V 5 bases and J 9 bases; bases outside gene matches: 8. Per the germline V gene, CDR1 is SGHTA and CDR2 is FQGNSA. CDR3 size: 16 residues. The CDR3 reads CASSTRLAGGFRELFF. The CDR3 coding sequence is TGTGCCAGCAGCACGCGACTAGCGGGAGGGTTTAGGGAGCTGTTTTTT.

J is TRBJ2-5 and V is TRBV6-2 or TRBV6-3; no definite D call. The length of the CDR3 is 13 residues. CDR1 and CDR2 from the germline V gene are MNHEY and SVGEGT. The V end lost 6 bases, the J end lost 5 bases, and 13 bases lay between the germline ends. The CDR3 region has the DNA TGTGCCAGCAGCCACGGGTCCCCGGAGACCCAGTACTTC. This translates into CASSHGSPETQYF.

This clone has only a few counts. The chain has TRBV2 and TRBJ1-2; the match to TRBD1 covers 7 bases. After removal of 1 base from V and 5 bases from J, the junction contained 7 bases not matched to a gene. Germline CDR1 SNHLY, CDR2 FYNNEI. This CDR3 is 15 amino acids long. CDR3 sequence (DNA): TGTGCCAGCAGTGAAGATTCACAGGGGCTATATGGCTACACCTTC. Translation gives CASSEDSQGLYGYTF.

A few counts support this clone. CDR3 in amino acids: CASSQYPGQKTNYGYTF. The CDR3 DNA reads TGTGCCAGCAGCCAATACCCGGGACAGAAAACTAACTATGGCTACACCTTC. The chain couples TRBV5-6 to TRBJ1-2; TRBD1 matches 7 bases. The CDR3 loop spans 17 amino acids. The germline CDR1 and CDR2 sequences are SGHDT and YYEEEE. V dropped 4 bases and J dropped 0; count of bases not matched to a gene: 12.

The rearrangement joins TRBV5-1 to TRBJ2-7, with TRBD2 identical over 7 bases. From germline, CDR1 is SGHRS and CDR2 YFSETQ. The CDR3 consists of 16 residues. The junction had 13 bases not matched to a gene; V was cut back by 2 bases and J by 5 bases. CDR3 DNA: TGCGCCAGCAGCTTTCAGGCGGGAGATGAAATCCACGAGCAGTACTTC. As protein: CASSFQAGDEIHEQYF.

This clone was observed a handful of times. V usage is TRBV5-6 and J usage is TRBJ2-5, with TRBD2 matching over 7 bases. J was trimmed by 1 base and V by 1 base; bases with no gene match: 1. Germline V gene sequence: CDR1 SGHDT, CDR2 YYEEEE. The CDR3 has 14 amino acids. In nucleotides, the CDR3 is TGTGCCAGCAGCTTGTCTAGCGGCCAAGAGACCCAGTACTTC. Protein product: CASSLSSGQETQYF.

The chain links TRBV7-9 to TRBJ2-1; D is ambiguous. The CDR3 runs to 15 residues. V lost 3 bases to trimming and J lost 1 base, with 10 bases between them. Per germline, CDR1 SEHNR and CDR2 FQNEAQ (reference sequence). The CDR3 is CASSFLIRSYNEQFF. The CDR3 DNA sequence: TGTGCCAGCAGCTTCCTTATTAGATCCTACAATGAGCAGTTCTTC.

This clone was recorded only once. The genes are TRBV21-1 and TRBJ2-5; TRBD2 reflects the table's D call only, with no check against the DNA. TRBV21-1 corresponds to a pseudogene. This CDR3 is built from 18 residues. CDR3: CASSKALQASGSWETQYF. The CDR3 nucleotides are TGTGCCAGCAGCAAAGCGCTTCAGGCTAGCGGGAGTTGGGAGACCCAGTACTTC.

The chain is built from TRBV9 and TRBJ1-2; 7 bases agree with TRBD1. This CDR3 has 15 residues. CDR1 is SGDLS, CDR2 YYNGEE, per germline. V gave up 3 bases and J gave up 5 bases; unmatched junction bases: 10. CDR3: CASSARPEGAYGYTF. The CDR3 nucleotides are TGTGCCAGCAGCGCACGACCGGAGGGGGCTTATGGCTACACCTTC.

Worth noting for this clone: A junction end diverges from the germline sequence, so it may reflect a read error. This sequence joins TRBV7-9 and TRBJ2-7; 7 bases map to TRBD1. The CDR3 spans 13 residues. CDR1 and CDR2 (germline): SEHNR, FQNEAQ (reference sequence). CDR3 in amino acids: CASGLQGPYEQYF. The CDR3 DNA is TGTGCCAGCGGCTTACAGGGGCCCTACGAGCAGTACTTC.

The rearrangement uses TRBV6-6 and TRBJ2-1; possible D gene TRBD2, 5 bases. The germline gives CDR1 MNHNY, CDR2 SVGAGI (reference sequence). V gave up 4 bases and J gave up 9 bases, with 10 bases separating them. The CDR3 consists of 12 residues. CDR3 nucleotides: TGTGCCAGCAGTTCCGACTATAGTGAGCAGTTCTTC. This gives the protein CASSSDYSEQFF.

The V and J genes are TRBV7-9 and TRBJ1-2; D possibly corresponds to TRBD1 (5 bases). Trimming pared 5 bases from V and 6 bases from J, leaving 10 bases between. The CDR3 has 12 residues. Germline lookup yields CDR1 SEHNR and CDR2 FQNEAQ (reference sequence). The CDR3 DNA reads as TGTGCCAGCAGCCTAGACAGTCATGGCTACACCTTC. It encodes CASSLDSHGYTF.

The CDR3 DNA reads TGTGCCAGCAGGCCCACAGGGCTGAACACTGAAGCTTTCTTT. This codes for CASRPTGLNTEAFF. The rearrangement uses TRBV2 and TRBJ1-1; possible D gene TRBD1, 6 bases. The CDR3 has 14 amino acids. Trimming pared 6 bases from V and 0 bases from J, leaving 11 bases between. Germline V lookup: CDR1 SNHLY, CDR2 FYNNEI. Based on the CDR3 plus reference TRBV2 and TRBJ1-1, the full variable domain is EPEVTQTPSHQVTQMGQEVILRCVPISNHLYFYWYRQILGQKVEFLVSFYNNEISEKSEIFDDQFSVERPDGSNFTLKIRSTKLEDSAMYFCASRPTGLNTEAFFGQGTRLTVV.

The CDR3 bases are TGTGCCAGCAGCTTGGATACAGGTTATACCTATGGCTACACCTTC. It encodes CASSLDTGYTYGYTF. The V call is TRBV5-5, the J call TRBJ1-2, with a possible D match to TRBD1 (5 bases). The V end lost 0 bases, the J end lost 4 bases, and 13 bases lay between the germline ends. The CDR3 contains 15 residues. The germline CDR1 and CDR2 sequences are SGHKS and YYEKEE (reference sequence).

The chain couples TRBV29-1 to TRBJ1-2; D perhaps matches TRBD1 (5 bases). The germline CDR1 and CDR2 sequences are SQVTM and ANQGSEA. The V gene lost 6 bases and the J gene lost 7 bases, with 18 bases spanning the gap. The CDR3 has 13 amino acids. Here the CDR3 DNA reads TGCAGCGTACGGAGGGGAGGTGAGGCTGGCTACACCTTC. Amino acids: CSVRRGGEAGYTF. Full variable domain (rest looked up from reference TRBV29-1 and TRBJ1-2): SAVISQKPSRDICQRGTSLTIQCQVDSQVTMMFWYRQQPGQSLTLIATANQGSEATYESGFVIDKFPISRPNLTFSTLTVSNMSPEDSSIYLCSVRRGGEAGYTFGSGTRLTVV.

This chain uses TRBV6-5 with TRBJ2-7, with 7 bases lining up with TRBD2. Unmatched junction bases numbered 5, after V lost 8 bases and J lost 4 bases. This CDR3 has 12 amino acids. In germline, CDR1 is MNHEY, CDR2 SVGAGI. CDR3 DNA sequence: TGTGCCAGCTCCCGGGGGGTTTACGAGCAGTACTTC. Protein: CASSRGVYEQYF.

This chain joins TRBV24-1 and TRBJ1-2; TRBD1 agrees at 7 bases. The CDR3 covers 13 residues. V trimming: 4 bases; J trimming: 7 bases; junction bases outside the gene matches: 5. CDR1 KGHDR and CDR2 SFDVKD come from the germline V gene. The CDR3 nucleotides read TGTGCCACCAGTGACCCAGGGGGAGGTGGCTACACCTTC. Its translation: CATSDPGGGGYTF.

The genes are TRBV5-1 and TRBJ1-2; D gene unclear. Trimming took off 0 bases at V and 6 bases at J, with 18 bases between the two ends. This CDR3 contains 16 residues. Germline values: CDR1 SGHRS, CDR2 YFSETQ. The CDR3 protein is CASSLAGGPLPHGYTF. CDR3 DNA sequence: TGCGCCAGCAGCTTGGCCGGTGGGCCCCTACCTCATGGCTACACCTTC.